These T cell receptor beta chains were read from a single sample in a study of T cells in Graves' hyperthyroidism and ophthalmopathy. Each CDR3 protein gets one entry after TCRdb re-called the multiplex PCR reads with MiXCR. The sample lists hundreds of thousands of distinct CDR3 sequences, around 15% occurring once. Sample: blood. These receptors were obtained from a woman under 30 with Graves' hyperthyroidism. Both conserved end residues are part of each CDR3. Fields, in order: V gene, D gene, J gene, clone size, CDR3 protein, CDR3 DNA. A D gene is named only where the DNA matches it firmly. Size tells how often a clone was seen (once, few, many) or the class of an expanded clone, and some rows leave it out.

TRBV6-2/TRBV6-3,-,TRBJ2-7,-,CASSFEGLPYEQYF,TGTGCCAGCAGTTTCGAAGGACTTCCCTACGAGCAGTACTTC
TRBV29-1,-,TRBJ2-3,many,CSATGGGSGTDTQYF,TGCAGCGCTACCGGAGGGGGTTCGGGCACAGATACGCAGTATTTT
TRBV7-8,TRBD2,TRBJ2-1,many,CASSQREVYNEQFF,TGTGCCAGCAGCCAGCGGGAGGTGTACAATGAGCAGTTCTTC
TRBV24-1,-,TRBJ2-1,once,CATSDGERRSSYNEQFF,TGTGCCACCAGTGACGGCGAGAGGCGGAGCTCCTACAATGAGCAGTTCTTC
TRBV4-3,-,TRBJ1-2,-,CASSQDWGLTFYGYTF,TGCGCCAGCAGCCAAGATTGGGGCCTCACCTTCTATGGCTACACCTTC
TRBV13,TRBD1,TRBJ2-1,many,CASSPRDSAYNEQFF,TGTGCCAGCAGCCCACGGGACAGCGCCTACAATGAGCAGTTCTTC
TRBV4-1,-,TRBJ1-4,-,CASSLFGGPNEKLFF,TGCGCCAGCAGCCTTTTTGGCGGACCCAATGAAAAACTGTTTTTT
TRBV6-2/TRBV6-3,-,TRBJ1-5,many,CASSYSADGLSNQPQHF,TGTGCCAGCAGTTACTCAGCGGATGGACTGAGCAATCAGCCCCAGCATTTT
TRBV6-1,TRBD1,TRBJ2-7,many,CASSPGTGSRYEQYF,TGTGCCAGCAGTCCTGGGACAGGGAGCCGCTACGAGCAGTACTTC
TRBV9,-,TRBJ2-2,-,CASSETIYTGELFF,TGTGCCAGCAGCGAAACAATTTACACCGGGGAGCTGTTTTTT
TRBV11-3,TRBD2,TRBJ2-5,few,CASSLGDLADLQETQYF,TGTGCCAGCAGCTTAGGCGACCTAGCGGACCTCCAAGAGACCCAGTACTTC
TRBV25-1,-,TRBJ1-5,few,CASSETGSGPQHF,TGTGCCAGCAGTGAAACAGGGTCGGGGCCCCAGCATTTT
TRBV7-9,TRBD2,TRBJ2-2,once,CASSLPGLVNTGELFF,TGTGCCAGCAGCCTCCCCGGACTAGTGAACACCGGGGAGCTGTTTTTT
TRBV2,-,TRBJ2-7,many,CASSEALGEQYF,TGTGCCAGCTCAGAGGCCCTCGGCGAGCAGTACTTC
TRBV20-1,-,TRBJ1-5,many,CSARAGRGTNQPQHF,TGCAGTGCTAGGGCGGGGAGGGGGACCAATCAGCCCCAGCATTTT
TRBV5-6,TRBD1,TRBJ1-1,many,CASTLTGAVEAFF,TGTGCCAGCACCTTGACAGGGGCGGTCGAGGCTTTCTTT
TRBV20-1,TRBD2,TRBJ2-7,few,CSARGGGTSGIGQYF,TGCAGTGCTAGAGGGGGGGGGACTAGCGGTATCGGGCAGTACTTC
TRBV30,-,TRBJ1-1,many,CAAPGTNTEAFF,TGTGCCGCCCCTGGAACGAACACTGAAGCTTTCTTT
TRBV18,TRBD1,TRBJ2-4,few,CASSNRLTLQGENIQYF,TGTGCCAGCTCAAACCGCCTTACATTACAGGGGGAAAACATTCAGTACTTC
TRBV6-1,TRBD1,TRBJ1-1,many,CASRTDRANTEAFF,TGTGCCAGCAGGACTGACAGGGCAAACACTGAAGCTTTCTTT
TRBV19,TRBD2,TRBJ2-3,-,CATTRTSGPTDTQYF,TGTGCCACCACCCGAACTAGCGGCCCCACAGATACGCAGTATTTT
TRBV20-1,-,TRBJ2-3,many,CSARAEGLAADTQYF,TGCAGTGCTAGAGCGGAGGGCCTAGCAGCAGATACGCAGTATTTT
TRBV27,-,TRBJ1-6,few,CASSFTGSESPLHF,TGTGCCAGCAGTTTCACAGGGAGCGAATCACCCCTCCACTTT
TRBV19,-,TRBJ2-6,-,CASRIGSGRSGANVLTF,TGTGCCAGTAGAATCGGATCGGGTCGCTCTGGGGCCAACGTCCTGACTTTC
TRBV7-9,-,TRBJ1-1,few,CASSLALGMDSEAFF,TGTGCCAGCAGCTTAGCGCTGGGGATGGACAGTGAAGCTTTCTTT
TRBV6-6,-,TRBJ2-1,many,CASSYSTWENNEQFF,TGTGCCAGCAGTTACTCGACGTGGGAAAACAATGAGCAGTTCTTC
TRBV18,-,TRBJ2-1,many,CASSPPGSGEQFF,TGTGCCAGCTCACCACCCGGGAGCGGAGAGCAGTTCTTC
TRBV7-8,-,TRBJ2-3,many,CASSPYFTTSTDTQYF,TGTGCCAGCAGCCCATACTTTACTACTAGCACAGATACGCAGTATTTT
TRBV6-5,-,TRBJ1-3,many,CASSYGRGSGNTIYF,TGTGCCAGCAGTTACGGGCGGGGCTCTGGAAACACCATATATTTT
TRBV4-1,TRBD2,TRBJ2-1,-,CASSQDLASGRSSYNEQFF,TGCGCCAGCAGCCAAGATTTAGCTAGCGGGAGGTCCTCCTACAATGAGCAGTTCTTC
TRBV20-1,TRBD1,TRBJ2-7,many,CSATGQGEKKEQYF,TGCAGTGCTACCGGGCAGGGGGAAAAGAAAGAGCAGTACTTC
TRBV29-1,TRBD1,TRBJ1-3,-,CSAVWGQSSGNTIYF,TGCAGCGCCGTCTGGGGACAGTCCTCTGGAAACACCATATATTTT
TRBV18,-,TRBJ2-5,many,CASSLRTDSETQYF,TGTGCCAGCTCACTACGGACAGATTCAGAGACCCAGTACTTC
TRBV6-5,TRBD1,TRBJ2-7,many,CASSYWPKTGGRNYEQYF,TGTGCCAGCAGTTACTGGCCGAAGACAGGGGGCCGAAACTACGAGCAGTACTTC
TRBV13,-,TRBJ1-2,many,CASSLQSDYGYTF,TGTGCCAGCAGCTTACAATCAGACTATGGCTACACCTTC
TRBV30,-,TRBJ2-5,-,CACLRPHGETQYF,TGTGCCTGTCTCAGGCCCCACGGGGAGACCCAGTACTTC
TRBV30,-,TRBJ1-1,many,CAWSSPPYSTGNTEAFF,TGTGCCTGGAGTTCCCCACCCTACTCGACAGGGAACACTGAAGCTTTCTTT
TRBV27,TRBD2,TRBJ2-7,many,CASGGTSGGSSYEQYF,TGTGCCAGCGGCGGGACTAGCGGGGGCAGCTCCTACGAGCAGTACTTC
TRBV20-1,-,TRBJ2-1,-,CSALWLADLAPYNEQFF,TGCAGTGCTCTCTGGCTAGCCGATTTAGCCCCCTACAATGAGCAGTTCTTC
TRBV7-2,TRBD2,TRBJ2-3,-,CAAAGLAGKRGTQYF,TGTGCCGCTGCGGGACTAGCGGGAAAAAGGGGTACGCAGTATTTT
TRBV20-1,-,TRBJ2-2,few,CSGWKNTGELFF,TGCAGTGGTTGGAAGAACACCGGGGAGCTGTTTTTT
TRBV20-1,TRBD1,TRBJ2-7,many,CSADPGGSSYEQYF,TGCAGTGCCGATCCAGGGGGCTCGTCGTACGAGCAGTACTTC
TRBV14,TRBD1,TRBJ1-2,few,CASSRDRVPVVDGYTF,TGTGCCAGCAGCCGGGACAGGGTGCCCGTGGTGGATGGCTACACCTTC
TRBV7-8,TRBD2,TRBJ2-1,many,CASSLGLAGSDEQFF,TGTGCCAGCAGCTTAGGACTAGCGGGGAGCGATGAGCAGTTCTTC
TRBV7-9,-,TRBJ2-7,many,CASSHQAIYRDAYEQYF,TGTGCCAGCAGCCATCAAGCCATATACAGGGATGCCTACGAGCAGTACTTC
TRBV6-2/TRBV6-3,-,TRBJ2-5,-,CASTPPQGTQYF,TGTGCCAGCACCCCTCCCCAAGGGACCCAGTACTTC
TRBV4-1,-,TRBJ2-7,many,CASSQFPRDHEQYF,TGCGCCAGCAGCCAATTTCCCAGGGACCACGAGCAGTACTTC
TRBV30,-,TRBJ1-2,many,CAWSDDRLMTNGYTF,TGTGCCTGGAGTGACGACAGGCTCATGACTAATGGCTACACCTTC
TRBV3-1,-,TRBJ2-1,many,CASSQDGSSYNEQFF,TGTGCCAGCAGCCAAGACGGAAGCTCCTACAATGAGCAGTTCTTC
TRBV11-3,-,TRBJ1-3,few,CASSFSGQNTIYF,TGTGCCAGCAGCTTCTCAGGGCAAAACACCATATATTTT